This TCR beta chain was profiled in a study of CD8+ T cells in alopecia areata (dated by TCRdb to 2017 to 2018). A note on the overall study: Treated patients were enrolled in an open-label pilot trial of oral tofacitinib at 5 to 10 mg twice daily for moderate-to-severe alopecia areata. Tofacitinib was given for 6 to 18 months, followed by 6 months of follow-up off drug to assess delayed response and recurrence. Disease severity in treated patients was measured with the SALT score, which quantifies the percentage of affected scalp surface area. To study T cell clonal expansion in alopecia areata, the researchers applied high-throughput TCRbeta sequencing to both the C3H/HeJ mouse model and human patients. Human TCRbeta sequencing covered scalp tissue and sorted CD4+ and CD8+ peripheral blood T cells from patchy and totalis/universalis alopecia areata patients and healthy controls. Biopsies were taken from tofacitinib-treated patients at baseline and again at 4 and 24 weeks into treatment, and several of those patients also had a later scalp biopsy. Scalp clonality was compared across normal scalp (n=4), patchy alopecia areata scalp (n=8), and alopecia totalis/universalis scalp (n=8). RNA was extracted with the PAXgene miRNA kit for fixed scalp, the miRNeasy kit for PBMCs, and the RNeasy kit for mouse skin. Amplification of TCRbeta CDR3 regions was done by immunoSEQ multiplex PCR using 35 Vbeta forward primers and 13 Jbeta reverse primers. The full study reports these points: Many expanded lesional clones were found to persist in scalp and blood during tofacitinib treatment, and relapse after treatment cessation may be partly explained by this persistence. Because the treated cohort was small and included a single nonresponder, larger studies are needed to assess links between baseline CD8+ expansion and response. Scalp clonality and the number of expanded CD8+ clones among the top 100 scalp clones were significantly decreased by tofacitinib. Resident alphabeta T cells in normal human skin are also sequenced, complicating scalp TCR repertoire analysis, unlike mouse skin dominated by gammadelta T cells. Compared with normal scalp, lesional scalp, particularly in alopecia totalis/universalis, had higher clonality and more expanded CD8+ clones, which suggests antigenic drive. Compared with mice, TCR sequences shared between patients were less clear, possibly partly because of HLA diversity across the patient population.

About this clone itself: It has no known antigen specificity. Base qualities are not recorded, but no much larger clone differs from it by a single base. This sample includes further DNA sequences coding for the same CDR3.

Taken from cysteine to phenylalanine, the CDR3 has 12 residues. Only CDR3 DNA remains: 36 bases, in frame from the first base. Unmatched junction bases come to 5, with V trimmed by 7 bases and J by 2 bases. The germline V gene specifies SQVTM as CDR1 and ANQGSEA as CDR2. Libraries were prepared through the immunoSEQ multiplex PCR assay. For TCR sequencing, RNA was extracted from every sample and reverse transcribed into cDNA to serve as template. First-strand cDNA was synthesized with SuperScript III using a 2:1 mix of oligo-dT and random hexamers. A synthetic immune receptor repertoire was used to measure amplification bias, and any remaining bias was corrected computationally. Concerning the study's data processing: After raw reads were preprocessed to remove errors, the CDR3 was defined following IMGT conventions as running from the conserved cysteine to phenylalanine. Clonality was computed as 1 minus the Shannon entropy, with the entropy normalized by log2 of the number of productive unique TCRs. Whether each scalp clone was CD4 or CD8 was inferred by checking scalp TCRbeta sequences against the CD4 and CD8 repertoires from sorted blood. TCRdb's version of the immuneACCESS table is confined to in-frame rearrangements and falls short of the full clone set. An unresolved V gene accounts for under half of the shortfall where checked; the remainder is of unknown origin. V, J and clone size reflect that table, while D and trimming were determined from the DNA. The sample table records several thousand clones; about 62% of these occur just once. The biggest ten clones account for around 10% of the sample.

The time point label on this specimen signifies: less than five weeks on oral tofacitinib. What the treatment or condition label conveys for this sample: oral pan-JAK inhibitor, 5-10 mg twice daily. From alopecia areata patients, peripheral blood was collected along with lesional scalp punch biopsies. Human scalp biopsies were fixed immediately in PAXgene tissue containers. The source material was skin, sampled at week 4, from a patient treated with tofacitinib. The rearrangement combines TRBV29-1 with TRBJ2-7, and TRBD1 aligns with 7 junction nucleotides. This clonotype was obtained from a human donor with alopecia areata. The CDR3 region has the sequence CSARGGPYEQYF. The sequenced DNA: TGCAGCGCTCGAGGGGGCCCCTACGAGCAGTACTTC.